This T cell receptor beta chain stems from a study of OX40 agonist ivuxolimab in advanced cancers. Study in general: Each patient was given ivuxolimab into a vein every 2 weeks, at 0.01 to 10 mg/kg.

This CDR3 region has 15 residues. Germline trimming cut 4 bases from V and 4 bases from J; bases unmatched to any gene: 7. Germline CDR1 SGHRS, CDR2 YFSETQ. Method: immunoSEQ multiplex PCR; TCRdb's copy keeps in-frame clones and lacks some. The sample has about 34,000 clones; 65% to 90% are singletons. Study-wide findings and caveats: CD4+ and CD8+ blood T cells expanded clonally by week 6 at 0.1 to 3.0 mg/kg.

This clone has only a few counts. What it binds is unknown. The sample in question was CD4+ or CD8+ T cells sorted from blood, obtained in a trial of the OX40 agonist ivuxolimab. The genes are TRBV5-1 and TRBJ2-7; the match to TRBD1 covers 11 bases. This receptor was taken from an adult with an advanced solid tumor such as melanoma, head and neck, liver or kidney cancer. The CDR3 DNA reads as TGCGCCAGCAGCACCGGGACAGGGGGTATTTACGAGCAGTACTTC. As protein: CASSTGTGGIYEQYF.